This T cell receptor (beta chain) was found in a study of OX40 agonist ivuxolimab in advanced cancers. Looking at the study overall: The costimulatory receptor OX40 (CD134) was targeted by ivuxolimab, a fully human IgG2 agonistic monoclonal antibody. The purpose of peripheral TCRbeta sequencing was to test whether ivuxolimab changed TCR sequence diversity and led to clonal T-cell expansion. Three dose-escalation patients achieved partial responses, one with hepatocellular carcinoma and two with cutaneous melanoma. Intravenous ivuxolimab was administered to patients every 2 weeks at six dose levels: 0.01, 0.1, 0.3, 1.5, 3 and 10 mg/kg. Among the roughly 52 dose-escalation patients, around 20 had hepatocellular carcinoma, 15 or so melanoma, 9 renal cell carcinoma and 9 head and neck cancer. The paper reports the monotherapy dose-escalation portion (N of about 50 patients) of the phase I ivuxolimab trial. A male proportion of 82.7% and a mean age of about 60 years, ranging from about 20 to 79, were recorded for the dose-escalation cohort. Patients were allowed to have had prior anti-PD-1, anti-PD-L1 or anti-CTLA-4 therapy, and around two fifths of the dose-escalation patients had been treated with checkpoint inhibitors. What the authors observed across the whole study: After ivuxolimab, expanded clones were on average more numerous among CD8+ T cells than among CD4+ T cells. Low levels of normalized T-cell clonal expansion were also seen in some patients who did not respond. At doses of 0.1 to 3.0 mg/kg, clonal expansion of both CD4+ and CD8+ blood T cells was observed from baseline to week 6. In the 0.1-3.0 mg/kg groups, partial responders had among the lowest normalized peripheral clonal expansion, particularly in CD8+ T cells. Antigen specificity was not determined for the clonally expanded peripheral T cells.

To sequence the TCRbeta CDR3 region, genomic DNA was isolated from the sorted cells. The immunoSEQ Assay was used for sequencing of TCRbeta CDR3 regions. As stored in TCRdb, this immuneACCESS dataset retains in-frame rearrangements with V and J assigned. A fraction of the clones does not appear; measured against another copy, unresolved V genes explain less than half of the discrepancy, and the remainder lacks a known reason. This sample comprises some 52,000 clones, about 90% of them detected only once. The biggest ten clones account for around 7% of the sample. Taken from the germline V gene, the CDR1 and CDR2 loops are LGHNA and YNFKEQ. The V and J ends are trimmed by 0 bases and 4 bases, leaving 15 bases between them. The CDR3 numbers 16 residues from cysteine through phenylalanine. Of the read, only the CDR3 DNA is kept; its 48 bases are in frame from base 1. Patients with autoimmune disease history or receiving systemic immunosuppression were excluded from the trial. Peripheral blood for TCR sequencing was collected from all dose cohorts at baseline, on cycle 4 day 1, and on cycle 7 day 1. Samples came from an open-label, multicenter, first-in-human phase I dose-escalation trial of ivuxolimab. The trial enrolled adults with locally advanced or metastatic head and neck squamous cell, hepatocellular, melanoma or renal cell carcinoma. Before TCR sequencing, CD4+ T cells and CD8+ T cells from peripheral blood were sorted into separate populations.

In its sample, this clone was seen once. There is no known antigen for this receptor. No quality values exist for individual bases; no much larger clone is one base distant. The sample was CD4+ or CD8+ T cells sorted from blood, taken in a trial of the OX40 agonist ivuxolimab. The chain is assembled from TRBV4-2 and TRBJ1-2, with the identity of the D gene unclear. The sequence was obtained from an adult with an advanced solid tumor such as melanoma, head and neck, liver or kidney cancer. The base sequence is TGTGCCAGCAGCCAAGATTCGACGGGCAAGGGCTATGGCTACACCTTC. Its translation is CASSQDSTGKGYGYTF.